Presented here are 30 T cell receptor beta chains from one specimen sequenced in a study of blood T cell repertoires in COVID-19. The method was immunoSEQ multiplex PCR; TCRdb's version includes in-frame clones alone and lacks a portion of them. This repertoire shows a few hundred thousand clones, 80% to 90% found once; its top ten account for 10%. The sample comprised PBMCs or T cells enriched from blood (not recorded which). All receptors come from a woman aged 50 to 65 who had recovered from COVID-19.

CDR3: CASSQDHRGAGATIYF. The CDR3 coding sequence is TGCGCCAGCAGCCAAGATCATAGGGGCGCGGGGGCCACCATATATTTT. This rearrangement joins TRBV4-3 to TRBJ1-3; a weak D match, TRBD1 (6 bases). Between the trimmed V and J ends, which lost 0 bases and 9 bases, there was a span of 18 bases. CDR1 is LGHNA and CDR2 is YSLEER in the germline V gene. This CDR3 region has 16 residues.

The CDR3 spells CASSLAVTEAFF. The CDR3 nucleotides read TGTGCCAGCAGTTTAGCGGTAACTGAAGCTTTCTTT. V and J are TRBV28 and TRBJ1-1; D unresolved. CDR3 length equals 12 residues. The V end lost 2 bases, the J end lost 5 bases, and 6 bases lay between the germline ends. Germline assignment: CDR1 MDHEN and CDR2 SYDVKM.

This rearrangement joins TRBV27 to TRBJ1-1; 7 bases line up with TRBD1. The CDR3 sequence is 15 residues long. Trimming took 3 bases from V and 1 from J; bases not matched to a gene: 5. In germline, CDR1 is MNHEY, CDR2 SMNVEV (reference sequence). CDR3 sequence: CASSFHRGPNTEAFF. DNA for the CDR3: TGTGCCAGCAGTTTTCACAGGGGCCCGAACACTGAAGCTTTCTTT.

The genes are TRBV29-1 and TRBJ2-7, with D perhaps TRBD1 (5 bases). V was clipped by 6 bases and J by 4 bases, with 22 bases between them. This CDR3 has 15 residues. From germline, CDR1 is SQVTM and CDR2 ANQGSEA. The CDR3 coding sequence is TGCAGCGTGGAGCACAGGACGGGCCTGAGGTACGAGCAGTACTTC. This sequence encodes CSVEHRTGLRYEQYF.

The rearrangement joins TRBV29-1 to TRBJ1-4; D uncertain. V lost 4 bases to trimming and J lost 4 bases, with 7 bases between them. Germline V gives CDR1 SQVTM, CDR2 ANQGSEA. The CDR3 contains 12 residues. Here the CDR3 reads CSVVGSNEKLFF. The CDR3 coding sequence is TGCAGCGTTGTCGGGAGTAATGAAAAACTGTTTTTT.

The V gene is TRBV7-8, the J gene TRBJ1-4; unclear D gene. Trimming removed 2 bases at V and 11 bases at J, with 15 bases between. This CDR3 region has 14 residues. CDR1 is SGHVS and CDR2 is FQNEAQ in the germline V gene. CDR3 nucleotides: TGTGCCAGCAGCTTATCTGGAGGAAGAGGCAAACTGTTTTTT. This gives the protein CASSLSGGRGKLFF. Variable domain in full (rest from reference TRBV7-8 and TRBJ1-4): GAGVSQSPRYKVAKRGQDVALRCDPISGHVSLFWYQQALGQGPEFLTYFQNEAQLDKSGLPSDRFFAERPEGSVSTLKIQRTQQEDSAVYLCASSLSGGRGKLFFGSGTQLSVL.

The chain employs TRBV28 and TRBJ1-4; D may be TRBD1 (5 bases). Trimming took 5 bases from V and 0 from J, leaving 7 bases between them. CDR3 size: 14 residues. Germline loops: CDR1 MDHEN, CDR2 SYDVKM. DNA for the CDR3: TGTGCCAGCAGTAAACAGGCAACTAATGAAAAACTGTTTTTT. This codes for CASSKQATNEKLFF.

The chain couples TRBV19 to TRBJ1-3; D remains ambiguous. Germline assignment: CDR1 LNHDA and CDR2 SQIVND (reference sequence). Trimming took off 3 bases at V and 2 bases at J, with 11 bases between the two ends. The CDR3 extends over 15 amino acids. Written as DNA, the CDR3 is TGTGCCAGTAGTATCCGGGAAGCGCCTGGAAACACCATATATTTT. This encodes CASSIREAPGNTIYF.

The J gene is TRBJ2-5, the V gene TRBV29-1; D gene unclear. Germline V gene lookup returns CDR1 SQVTM and CDR2 ANQGSEA. This CDR3 spans 14 amino acids. V lost 5 bases and J lost 0, with 13 bases in between. DNA of the CDR3: TGCAGCGTTATGTTCAACGGGTACCAAGAGACCCAGTACTTC. This gives the protein CSVMFNGYQETQYF.

This chain joins TRBV5-1 and TRBJ1-2; D uncertain. Germline loops: CDR1 SGHRS, CDR2 YFSETQ. Trimming took off 0 bases at V and 4 bases at J, with 10 bases between the two ends. This CDR3 contains 14 residues. The CDR3 reads CASSLALGSYGYTF. The CDR3 coding sequence is TGCGCCAGCAGCTTGGCCCTAGGTAGCTATGGCTACACCTTC.

J is TRBJ1-2 and V is TRBV9; D not certain. The CDR3 is made up of 15 amino acids. Trimming removed 0 bases from V and 4 bases from J, with 13 bases in between. The germline gives CDR1 SGDLS, CDR2 YYNGEE. DNA of the CDR3: TGTGCCAGCAGCGTAGATAACCGACTTGGCTATGGCTACACCTTC. This translates into CASSVDNRLGYGYTF.

This clone was observed a single time. This chain connects TRBV11-2 to TRBJ1-2; TRBD1 agrees at 8 bases. Germline trimming cut 4 bases from V and 8 bases from J; bases unmatched to any gene: 6. The CDR3 is 13 amino acids. The V gene's germline CDR1 is SGHAT and CDR2 FQNNGV. The CDR3 reads CASSSDRGPGYTF. For the CDR3, the DNA is TGTGCCAGCAGCTCCGACAGGGGCCCGGGCTACACCTTC.

The CDR3: CASSLKLRGTGELFF. Written as DNA, the CDR3 is TGTGCCAGCAGCTTAAAACTCAGGGGCACCGGGGAGCTGTTTTTT. The rearrangement uses TRBV7-2 and TRBJ2-2; a weak D match, TRBD1 (6 bases). The V end lost 2 bases, the J end lost 4 bases, and 11 bases lay between the germline ends. The CDR3 extends over 15 amino acids. The V gene's germline CDR1 is SGHTA and CDR2 FQGNSA.

The chain recombines TRBV2 with TRBJ1-2; D is uncertain. The germline V gene has CDR1 SNHLY and CDR2 FYNNEI. The CDR3 is made up of 11 amino acids. Deletions cut 10 bases from V and 4 bases from J, with 10 bases between. The CDR3 coding sequence is TGTGCCACCTCGGAGGCCTATGGCTACACCTTC. It codes for CATSEAYGYTF.

The chain joins TRBV5-5 to TRBJ1-2, with a possible D match to TRBD1 (5 bases). V was cut by 1 base and J by 8 bases, with 9 bases left in between. The length of the CDR3 is 12 residues. The germline V gene has CDR1 SGHKS and CDR2 YYEKEE (reference sequence). The CDR3 region has the DNA TGTGCCAGCAGCTTGTGGGGGGGAGGCTACACCTTC. Translating it yields CASSLWGGGYTF.

This chain links TRBV6-5 with TRBJ1-5; D remains ambiguous. V dropped 2 bases and J dropped 3 bases, with 11 bases sitting between them. This CDR3 contains 15 residues. The germline V gene has CDR1 MNHEY and CDR2 SVGAGI. The CDR3 DNA reads as TGTGCCAGCAGTTACCCGGAGGCCGTCAATCAGCCCCAGCATTTT. Protein product: CASSYPEAVNQPQHF.

V usage is TRBV7-9 and J usage is TRBJ2-3; TRBD2 matches at 10 bases. The germline V gene encodes CDR1 SEHNR and CDR2 FQNEAQ (reference sequence). The CDR3 loop spans 16 amino acids. The V and J ends lost 4 bases and 5 bases, in that order; junction bases with no gene match: 9. CDR3 in DNA: TGTGCCAGCAGCTCCCGAGCGGGGGGGCCGAAAGATACGCAGTATTTT. Translated: CASSSRAGGPKDTQYF.

V is TRBV28 and J is TRBJ1-1, with D perhaps matching TRBD1 (5 bases). Trimming took 6 bases from V and 1 from J, leaving 12 bases between them. Germline assignment: CDR1 MDHEN and CDR2 SYDVKM. The CDR3 spans 14 residues. The CDR3 DNA is TGTGCCAGCAGCCAGGGACTTCAGAACACTGAAGCTTTCTTT. It encodes CASSQGLQNTEAFF.

V and J are TRBV19 and TRBJ2-3; TRBD1 might be the D (7 bases). Trimming took off 6 bases at V and 6 bases at J, with 16 bases between the two ends. Germline V lookup: CDR1 LNHDA, CDR2 SQIVND (reference sequence). This CDR3 region has 14 residues. The CDR3 region is CASSPQGGLDTQYF. CDR3 DNA: TGTGCCAGTAGCCCTCAGGGGGGCCTGGATACGCAGTATTTT.

The table lists this clone with a few counts. This chain joins TRBV18 and TRBJ1-1; D gene ambiguous. V lost 0 bases and J 1 base, leaving 12 bases between the germline ends. The CDR3 is 16 amino acids. The V gene's germline CDR1 is KGHSH and CDR2 LQKENI. As DNA, the CDR3 is TGTGCCAGCTCACCACCACAGTCGCTCTGGAACACTGAAGCTTTCTTT. It yields the protein CASSPPQSLWNTEAFF.

The V and J genes are TRBV5-1 and TRBJ1-1; D remains unclear. Trimming removed 2 bases from V and 4 bases from J, with 6 bases in between. The CDR3 is 12 residues long. Germline V gene data show CDR1 as SGHRS and CDR2 as YFSETQ. The CDR3 spells CASSFPSTEAFF. CDR3 nucleotide sequence: TGCGCCAGCAGCTTCCCCTCCACTGAAGCTTTCTTT.

This chain joins TRBV6-5 and TRBJ1-5; a possible D gene is TRBD1 (5 bases). Germline assignment: CDR1 MNHEY and CDR2 SVGAGI. The CDR3 is 14 residues long. Trimming left V 8 bases short and J 2 bases short, with 13 bases between. CDR3 nucleotide sequence: TGTGCCAGCTCAAGAGCGGGGGGCAATCAGCCCCAGCATTTT. This codes for CASSRAGGNQPQHF.

This clone has a handful of counts. The chain carries TRBV15 and TRBJ1-5; D is possibly TRBD1 (5 bases). Between the trimmed V and J ends, which lost 8 bases and 2 bases, there was a span of 7 bases. CDR3 length equals 12 residues. CDR1 LNHNV and CDR2 YYDKDF come from the germline V gene (reference sequence). The CDR3 here is CATAGGNQPQHF. The CDR3 DNA is TGTGCCACCGCGGGGGGCAATCAGCCCCAGCATTTT.

The genes are TRBV27 and TRBJ1-1; D is unresolved. The germline V and J ends were trimmed by 7 bases and 0 bases, with 12 bases remaining between them. Germline CDR1 is MNHEY and CDR2 is SMNVEV (reference sequence). This CDR3 contains 14 residues. The DNA of the CDR3 is TGTGCCAGCATGGAGTCGCACATGAACACTGAAGCTTTCTTT. It codes for CASMESHMNTEAFF.

This clone was detected only once. V usage is TRBV30 and J usage is TRBJ2-1; 11 positions match TRBD2. CDR3 size: 15 residues. Germline V gives CDR1 GTSNPN, CDR2 SVGIG (reference sequence). The V segment lost 5 bases and the J segment 7 bases; nucleotides outside the gene matches: 10. The CDR3 DNA sequence: TGTGCCTGGGGAACTAGCGGGGGCGGTGGGAATGAGCAGTTCTTC. The encoded protein is CAWGTSGGGGNEQFF.

A note on this clone: In the same sample, other DNA sequences code for this CDR3. The chain joins TRBV5-1 to TRBJ1-1, with a possible D match to TRBD1 (5 bases). V was trimmed by 0 bases and J by 1 base, leaving 10 bases between them. From germline, CDR1 is SGHRS and CDR2 YFSETQ. This CDR3 comprises 15 residues. The CDR3 is CASSLEGRGNTEAFF. DNA of the CDR3: TGCGCCAGCAGCTTGGAGGGGAGGGGGAACACTGAAGCTTTCTTT.

The V call is TRBV29-1, the J call TRBJ2-1; maybe TRBD2 (7 bases). Germline CDR1 reads SQVTM; CDR2 reads ANQGSEA. The CDR3 extends over 14 amino acids. V dropped 7 bases and J dropped 5 bases, with 18 bases sitting between them. In nucleotides, the CDR3 is TGCAGCGCGCTCGGGGGGCCGTGGAACAATGAGCAGTTCTTC. It encodes CSALGGPWNNEQFF.

This chain joins TRBV10-3 and TRBJ2-4; the D gene is possibly TRBD1 (6 bases). V lost 4 bases and J 0 bases, leaving 13 bases between the germline ends. The CDR3 runs 16 residues. Germline values: CDR1 ENHRY, CDR2 SYGVKD. DNA of the CDR3: TGTGCCATCAGTGGGACAGAATTACTAGCCAAAAACATTCAGTACTTC. Translated, it gives CAISGTELLAKNIQYF.

This sequence joins TRBV5-5 and TRBJ1-6; no reliable D call. From germline, CDR1 is SGHKS and CDR2 YYEKEE (reference sequence). The V gene lost 5 bases and the J gene lost 12 bases, with 12 bases spanning the gap. This CDR3 is 12 amino acids long. The CDR3 loop reads CASRLPGLPLHF. DNA for the CDR3: TGTGCCAGCAGATTACCGGGTCTACCCCTCCACTTT.

This sequence joins TRBV28 and TRBJ1-3; D is unclear. Germline V gene sequence: CDR1 MDHEN, CDR2 SYDVKM. Trimming took off 3 bases at V and 0 bases at J, with 9 bases between the two ends. CDR3 length equals 15 residues. The DNA of the CDR3 is TGTGCCAGCAGTTTGTCACGGTACTCTGGAAACACCATATATTTT. Translated, it gives CASSLSRYSGNTIYF. The full variable domain, in which reference TRBV28 and TRBJ1-3 provide the parts outside the CDR3, is DVKVTQSSRYLVKRTGEKVFLECVQDMDHENMFWYRQDPGLGLRLIYFSYDVKMKEKGDIPEGYSVSREKKERFSLILESASTNQTSMYLCASSLSRYSGNTIYFGEGSWLTVV.